The entry that follows covers one T cell receptor (beta chain) sequence. Its antigen is not identified. This sample is part of a study of shared clonotypes between healthy human individuals. The CDR3 spans 14 residues. Overall study findings and caveats: Measured sharing among donors was expected to vary with sequencing depth.

Data came from immunoSEQ multiplex PCR; TCRdb stores just in-frame clones and leaves some out. The sample consists of nearly 1,000,000 clones, 70% to 85% of them appearing once. What was sequenced was memory CD4+ T cells sorted from blood. Subset defined: CD45RA-negative fraction. The origin of this receptor is a man aged 18 to 29 in good health. The J gene is TRBJ2-1, the V gene TRBV21-1; TRBD2, the D gene given by the table, was not confirmed from the DNA. TRBV21-1 is flagged as a pseudogene. The CDR3 region is CASIGGRARNEQFF. The DNA of the CDR3 is TGTGCCAGCATAGGGGGGAGGGCCAGGAATGAGCAGTTCTTC.